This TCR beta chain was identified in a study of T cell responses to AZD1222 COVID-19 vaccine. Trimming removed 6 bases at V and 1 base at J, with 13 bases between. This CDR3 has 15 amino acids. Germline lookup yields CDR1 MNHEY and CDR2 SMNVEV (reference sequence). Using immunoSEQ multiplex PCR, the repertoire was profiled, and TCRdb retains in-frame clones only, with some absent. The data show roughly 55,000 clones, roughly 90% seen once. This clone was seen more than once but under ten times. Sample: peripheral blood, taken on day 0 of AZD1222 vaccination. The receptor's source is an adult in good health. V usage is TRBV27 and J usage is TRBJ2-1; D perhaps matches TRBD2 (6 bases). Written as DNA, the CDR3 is TGTGCCAGCAGCAGAAGCGGGCCATCCTACAATGAGCAGTTCTTC. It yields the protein CASSRSGPSYNEQFF.